The next 25 T cell receptor beta chains were all read from a single sample in a study of blood T cell repertoires in COVID-19. Produced via immunoSEQ multiplex PCR; TCRdb's table is partial and in-frame only. The data contain 100,000 or so clones, roughly 80% of them singletons. The sample consisted of peripheral blood. All receptors derive from a woman older than 75 with acute or convalescent COVID-19.

The V gene is TRBV28, the J gene TRBJ1-2, with D unclear. This CDR3 spans 12 amino acids. Germline V CDR1 and CDR2: MDHEN, SYDVKM. The germline V and J ends were trimmed by 9 bases and 8 bases, with 16 bases remaining between them. CDR3 amino acids: CASTLVGRGYTF. The CDR3 nucleotides read TGTGCCAGTACGCTCGTCGGGAGAGGCTACACCTTC.

The rearrangement uses TRBV19 and TRBJ2-7; 7 positions agree with TRBD1. The ends lost 2 bases at V and 5 bases at J; junction bases unmatched: 6. Per the germline V gene, CDR1 is LNHDA and CDR2 is SQIVND (reference sequence). The CDR3 spans 14 residues. The CDR3 loop is CASSIRQGSDEQYF. CDR3 DNA: TGTGCCAGTAGTATACGACAGGGAAGCGACGAGCAGTACTTC.

The genes are TRBV27 and TRBJ2-1, with a tentative D call TRBD2 (5 bases). V shed 5 bases and J shed 7 bases, with 15 bases lying between them. The CDR3 contains 14 residues. Germline-derived CDR1 and CDR2 are MNHEY and SMNVEV (reference sequence). CDR3 nucleotides: TGTGCCAGCAGTCCCCTACTAGAAACAAATGAGCAGTTCTTC. As protein: CASSPLLETNEQFF.

The V call is TRBV7-2, the J call TRBJ2-3, with TRBD2 matching over 7 bases. The trim removed 4 bases at V and 2 bases at J, leaving 12 bases unmatched. Germline assignment: CDR1 SGHTA and CDR2 FQGNSA. This CDR3 spans 17 amino acids. The CDR3 here is CASSSLGGGKATDTQYF. The CDR3 DNA reads TGTGCCAGCAGCTCCTTGGGGGGAGGGAAAGCCACAGATACGCAGTATTTT.

The genes are TRBV21-1 and TRBJ2-4; the table's D call TRBD2 went unverified against the DNA. TRBV21-1 constitutes a pseudogene. The CDR3 loop spans 15 amino acids. The CDR3 is CASSPRTGFDNIQYF. The CDR3 nucleotides read TGTGCCAGCAGCCCGCGGACGGGGTTTGATAACATTCAGTACTTC.

This clone has just a few counts. The genes are TRBV28 and TRBJ1-2, with D perhaps matching TRBD1 (5 bases). Germline CDR1 and CDR2: MDHEN and SYDVKM. This CDR3 is 15 amino acids long. Trimming shortened V by 4 bases and J by 5 bases, and 17 bases separated the two germline ends. Here the CDR3 reads CASSSLTVTGYGYTF. The DNA of the CDR3 is TGTGCCAGCAGTTCCTTGACAGTTACTGGGTATGGCTACACCTTC.

This rearrangement joins TRBV24-1 to TRBJ2-1; 10 positions agree with TRBD2. J lost 5 bases, V lost 2 bases, and 5 bases had no gene match. Germline CDR1 KGHDR, CDR2 SFDVKD. The CDR3 consists of 16 residues. The CDR3 region has the DNA TGTGCCACCAGTGATTCTCGACTAGCGGGCAACAATGAGCAGTTCTTC. This codes for CATSDSRLAGNNEQFF.

The chain combines TRBV5-4 with TRBJ2-5, with a weak D call TRBD2 (5 bases). Trimming removed 4 bases at V and 2 bases at J, with 9 bases between. This CDR3 spans 13 amino acids. Germline V gives CDR1 SGHNT, CDR2 YYREEE (reference sequence). Here the CDR3 DNA reads TGTGCCAGCAGCCTACTAGGGCAAGAGACCCAGTACTTC. Amino acid sequence: CASSLLGQETQYF.

V and J are TRBV7-9 and TRBJ2-3; TRBD2 aligns across 8 bases. Germline loops: CDR1 SEHNR, CDR2 FQNEAQ (reference sequence). The CDR3 is 15 residues long. Trimming took 0 bases from V and 3 from J; bases not matched to a gene: 2. CDR3 loop: CASSLASGTTDTQYF. CDR3 in DNA: TGTGCCAGCAGCTTAGCTAGCGGGACTACAGATACGCAGTATTTT.

Many counts were recorded for this clone. Here the CDR3 reads CASSSDGGASGNTIYF. In DNA form, the CDR3 reads TGCGCCAGCAGCTCCGATGGGGGGGCATCTGGAAACACCATATATTTT. This sequence joins TRBV5-1 and TRBJ1-3; D is possibly TRBD1 (6 bases). V shed 3 bases and J shed 1 base, with 14 bases lying between them. Germline-derived CDR1 and CDR2 are SGHRS and YFSETQ. The CDR3 loop spans 16 amino acids.

The rearrangement joins TRBV27 to TRBJ1-6; D perhaps matches TRBD1 (5 bases). Per germline, CDR1 MNHEY and CDR2 SMNVEV (reference sequence). The length of the CDR3 is 15 residues. V lost 3 bases, J lost 8 bases, and 14 bases lay in between. The CDR3 loop is CASSFDGTVHSPLHF. CDR3 in DNA: TGTGCCAGCAGTTTCGACGGGACTGTTCATTCACCCCTCCACTTT.

The chain employs TRBV19 and TRBJ2-7, with 10 bases that match TRBD1. The germline V gene has CDR1 LNHDA and CDR2 SQIVND (reference sequence). This CDR3 is 14 amino acids long. The ends lost 7 bases at V and 4 bases at J; junction bases unmatched: 7. This CDR3 reads CASTTGTGVYEQYF. In DNA, the CDR3 is TGTGCCAGTACCACCGGGACAGGGGTTTACGAGCAGTACTTC.

The chain uses TRBV3-1 (or the pseudogene TRBV3-2) and TRBJ2-7; weak D call: TRBD1 (6 bases). The CDR3 is made up of 21 amino acids. The V gene lost 7 bases and the J gene lost 4 bases, with 38 bases spanning the gap. In germline, CDR1 is LGHDT, CDR2 YNNKEL (reference sequence). CDR3 in amino acids: CASIHIVGTRQAANLVYEQYV. The CDR3 region has the DNA TGTGCCAGCATCCACATCGTTGGAACTCGACAGGCTGCTAACCTAGTGTACGAGCAGTACGTC.

This chain connects TRBV27 to TRBJ2-7; the D is unclear. Trimming shortened V by 0 bases and J by 7 bases, and 13 bases separated the two germline ends. The germline CDR1 and CDR2 sequences are MNHEY and SMNVEV (reference sequence). The length of the CDR3 is 14 residues. CDR3 bases: TGTGCCAGCAGTTTATCTGCTGCTACGCTAGAGCAGTACTTC. It encodes CASSLSAATLEQYF.

This chain joins TRBV4-2 and TRBJ1-4; 8 nucleotides align to TRBD1. Germline values: CDR1 LGHNA, CDR2 YNFKEQ. CDR3 size: 13 residues. Trimming took 8 bases from V and 8 from J; bases not matched to a gene: 7. CDR3 nucleotides: TGTGCCAGCCGGGGGACAGGCGTGGAAAAACTGTTTTTT. Its translation is CASRGTGVEKLFF.

The V and J genes are TRBV5-1 and TRBJ2-1; D might be TRBD2 (6 bases). V was trimmed by 0 bases and J by 9 bases, leaving 13 bases between them. The germline V gene encodes CDR1 SGHRS and CDR2 YFSETQ. CDR3 length: 14 residues. The CDR3 loop reads CASSLERELGEQFF. The CDR3 nucleotides read TGCGCCAGCAGCTTGGAACGGGAGCTTGGTGAGCAGTTCTTC. Drawing the rest from reference TRBV5-1 and TRBJ2-1, the complete variable domain is KAGVTQTPRYLIKTRGQQVTLSCSPISGHRSVSWYQQTPGQGLQFLFEYFSETQRNKGNFPGRFSGRQFSNSRSEMNVSTLELGDSALYLCASSLERELGEQFFGPGTRLTVL.

The V gene is TRBV3-1 (or the pseudogene TRBV3-2), the J gene TRBJ2-1; 12 bases map to TRBD2. The length of the CDR3 is 18 residues. After removal of 4 bases from V and 5 bases from J, the junction contained 12 bases not matched to a gene. Germline V gives CDR1 LGHDT, CDR2 YNNKEL (reference sequence). The CDR3 here is CASSLRLAGGPIDNEQFF. For the CDR3, the DNA is TGTGCCAGCAGCCTACGCCTAGCGGGAGGGCCTATAGACAATGAGCAGTTCTTC.

This chain connects TRBV11-2 to TRBJ1-1; the D is unclear. CDR1 and CDR2 (germline): SGHAT, FQNNGV. The V end lost 4 bases, the J end lost 1 base, and 13 bases lay between the germline ends. The CDR3 runs 15 residues. The CDR3 sequence is CASSSLLPGNTEAFF. The CDR3 coding sequence is TGTGCCAGCAGCTCCCTCCTCCCAGGGAACACTGAAGCTTTCTTT.

This chain connects TRBV30 to TRBJ2-3; the match to TRBD2 covers 8 bases. With 1 base clipped from V and 9 bases from J, the junction kept 3 bases outside the gene matches. Germline V gene sequence: CDR1 GTSNPN, CDR2 SVGIG (reference sequence). This CDR3 contains 12 residues. The CDR3 reads CAWSEGLVTQYF. The DNA for the CDR3 is TGTGCCTGGAGTGAGGGACTAGTCACGCAGTATTTT.

Only one count was recorded for this clone. This sequence joins TRBV3-1 (or the pseudogene TRBV3-2) and TRBJ2-2; TRBD2 is a possible D gene (5 bases). The germline V gene encodes CDR1 LGHDT and CDR2 YNNKEL (reference sequence). The CDR3 has 15 residues. Trimming removed 0 bases at V and 7 bases at J, with 12 bases between. The CDR3: CASSQDVRADGELFF. The DNA for the CDR3 is TGTGCCAGCAGCCAAGACGTGCGGGCGGACGGGGAGCTGTTTTTT.

The gene calls are TRBV6-4 and TRBJ1-5, with D unclear. Looked up from germline, CDR1 is MRHNA and CDR2 is SNTAGT. V lost 3 bases, J lost 5 bases, and 8 bases lay in between. This CDR3 spans 13 amino acids. CDR3 sequence: CASSESEDQPQHF. The CDR3 DNA reads TGTGCCAGCAGTGAATCTGAGGATCAGCCCCAGCATTTT.

The chain couples TRBV3-1 (or the pseudogene TRBV3-2) to TRBJ1-1; TRBD1 might be the D (5 bases). The V gene lost 1 base and the J gene lost 4 bases, with 13 bases spanning the gap. The CDR3 loop spans 15 amino acids. Looked up from germline, CDR1 is LGHDT and CDR2 is YNNKEL (reference sequence). The CDR3 sequence is CASSQGWQGGTEAFF. In DNA form, the CDR3 reads TGTGCCAGCAGCCAAGGCTGGCAGGGTGGCACTGAAGCTTTCTTT.

The rearrangement uses TRBV19 and TRBJ2-2; maybe TRBD1 (5 bases). Germline V gives CDR1 LNHDA, CDR2 SQIVND (reference sequence). This CDR3 is 15 amino acids long. Trimming cost V 7 bases and J 4 bases, with 16 bases left between them. CDR3 coding DNA: TGTGCCAGTACCCCCTGGCAGGGAACCACCGGGGAGCTGTTTTTT. Translating it yields CASTPWQGTTGELFF.

This clone is a singleton in its sample. The chain joins TRBV5-4 to TRBJ2-7; 12 bases align to TRBD1. Losses at the gene ends were 4 bases for V and 6 bases for J; bases not matched to a gene: 11. The CDR3 length is 16 residues. CDR1 is SGHNT and CDR2 is YYREEE in the germline V gene (reference sequence). The CDR3 nucleotides are TGTGCCAGCAGCGTAGGTCCCGGGACAGGGGGCGGCGAGCAGTACTTC. The encoded protein is CASSVGPGTGGGEQYF.

The rearrangement links TRBV2 to TRBJ2-3; maybe TRBD1 (6 bases). The CDR3 length is 15 residues. CDR1 and CDR2 from the germline V gene are SNHLY and FYNNEI. Trimming stripped 6 bases from V and 3 bases from J, with 16 bases between. The DNA of the CDR3 is TGTGCCAGCAGGGTACAGCCCGGGACAACAGATACGCAGTATTTT. This translates into CASRVQPGTTDTQYF.